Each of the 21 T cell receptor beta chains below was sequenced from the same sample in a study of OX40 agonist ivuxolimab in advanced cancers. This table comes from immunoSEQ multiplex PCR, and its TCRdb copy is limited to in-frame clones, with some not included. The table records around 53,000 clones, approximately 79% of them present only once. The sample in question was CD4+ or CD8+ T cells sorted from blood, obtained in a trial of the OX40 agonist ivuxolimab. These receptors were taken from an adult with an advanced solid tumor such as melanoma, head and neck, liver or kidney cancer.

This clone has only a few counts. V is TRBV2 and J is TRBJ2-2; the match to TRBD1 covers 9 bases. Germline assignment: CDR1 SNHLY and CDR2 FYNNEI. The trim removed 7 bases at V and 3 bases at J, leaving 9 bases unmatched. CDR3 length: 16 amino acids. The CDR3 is CASKQGASAYTGELFF. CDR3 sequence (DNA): TGTGCCAGCAAACAGGGGGCTAGCGCCTACACCGGGGAGCTGTTTTTT. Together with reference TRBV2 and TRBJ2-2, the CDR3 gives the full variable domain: EPEVTQTPSHQVTQMGQEVILRCVPISNHLYFYWYRQILGQKVEFLVSFYNNEISEKSEIFDDQFSVERPDGSNFTLKIRSTKLEDSAMYFCASKQGASAYTGELFFGEGSRLTVL.

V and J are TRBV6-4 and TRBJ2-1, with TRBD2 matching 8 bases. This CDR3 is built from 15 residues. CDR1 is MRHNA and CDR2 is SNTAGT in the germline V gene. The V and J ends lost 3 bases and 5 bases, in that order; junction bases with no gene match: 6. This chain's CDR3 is CASSEYGTSDNEQFF. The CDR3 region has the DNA TGTGCCAGCAGTGAATACGGGACTAGTGACAATGAGCAGTTCTTC.

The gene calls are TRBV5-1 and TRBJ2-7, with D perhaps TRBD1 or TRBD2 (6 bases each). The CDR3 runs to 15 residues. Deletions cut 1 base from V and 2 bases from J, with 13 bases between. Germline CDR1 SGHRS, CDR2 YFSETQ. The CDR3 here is CASSLTSGAAYEQYF. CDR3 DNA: TGCGCCAGCAGCTTGACCTCGGGGGCCGCCTACGAGCAGTACTTC. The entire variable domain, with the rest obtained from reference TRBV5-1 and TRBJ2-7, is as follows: KAGVTQTPRYLIKTRGQQVTLSCSPISGHRSVSWYQQTPGQGLQFLFEYFSETQRNKGNFPGRFSGRQFSNSRSEMNVSTLELGDSALYLCASSLTSGAAYEQYFGPGTRLTVT.

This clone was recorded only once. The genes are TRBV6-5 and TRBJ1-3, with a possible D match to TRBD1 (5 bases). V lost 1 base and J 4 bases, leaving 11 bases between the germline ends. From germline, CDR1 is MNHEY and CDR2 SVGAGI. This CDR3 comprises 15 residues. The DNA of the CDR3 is TGTGCCAGCAGTTACTTATCAGGGTCCGGAAACACCATATATTTT. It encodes CASSYLSGSGNTIYF.

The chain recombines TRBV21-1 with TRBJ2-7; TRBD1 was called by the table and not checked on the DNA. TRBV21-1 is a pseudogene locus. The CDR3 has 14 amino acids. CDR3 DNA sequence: TGTGCCACCCAATCTTCCGGGACAGACTACGAGCAGTACTTC. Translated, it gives CATQSSGTDYEQYF.

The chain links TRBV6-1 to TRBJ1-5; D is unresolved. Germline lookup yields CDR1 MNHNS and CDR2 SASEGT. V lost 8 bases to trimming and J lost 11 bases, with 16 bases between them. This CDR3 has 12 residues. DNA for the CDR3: TGTGCCAGCCTCAACGAGGCGGAGGCCCAGCATTTT. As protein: CASLNEAEAQHF.

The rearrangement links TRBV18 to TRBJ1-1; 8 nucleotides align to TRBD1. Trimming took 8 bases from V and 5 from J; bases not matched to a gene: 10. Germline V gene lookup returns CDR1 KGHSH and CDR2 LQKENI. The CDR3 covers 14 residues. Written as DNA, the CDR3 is TGTGCCAGCGAGACAGGGGAGAGGTGGACTGAAGCTTTCTTT. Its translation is CASETGERWTEAFF.

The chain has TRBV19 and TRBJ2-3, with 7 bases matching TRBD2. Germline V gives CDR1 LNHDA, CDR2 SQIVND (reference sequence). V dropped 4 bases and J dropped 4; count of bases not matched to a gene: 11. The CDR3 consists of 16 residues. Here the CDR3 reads CASSSGGRGMADTQYF. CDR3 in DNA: TGTGCCAGTAGTAGTGGTGGGAGGGGCATGGCAGATACGCAGTATTTT.

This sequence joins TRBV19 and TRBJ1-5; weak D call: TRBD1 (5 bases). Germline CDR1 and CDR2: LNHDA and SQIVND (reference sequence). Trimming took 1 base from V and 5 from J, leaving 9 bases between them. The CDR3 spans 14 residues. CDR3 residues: CASSIVRGDQPQHF. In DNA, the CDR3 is TGTGCCAGTAGTATAGTGCGGGGGGATCAGCCCCAGCATTTT.

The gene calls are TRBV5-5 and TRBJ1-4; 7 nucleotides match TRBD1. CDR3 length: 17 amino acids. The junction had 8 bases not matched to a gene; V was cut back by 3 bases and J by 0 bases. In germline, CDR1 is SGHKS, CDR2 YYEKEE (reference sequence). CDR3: CASSSRTGDATNEKLFF. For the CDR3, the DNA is TGTGCCAGCAGCTCACGGACAGGAGATGCAACTAATGAAAAACTGTTTTTT. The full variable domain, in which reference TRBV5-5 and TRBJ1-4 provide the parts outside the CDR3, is DAGVTQSPTHLIKTRGQQVTLRCSPISGHKSVSWYQQVLGQGPQFIFQYYEKEERGRGNFPDRFSARQFPNYSSELNVNALLLGDSALYLCASSSRTGDATNEKLFFGSGTQLSVL.

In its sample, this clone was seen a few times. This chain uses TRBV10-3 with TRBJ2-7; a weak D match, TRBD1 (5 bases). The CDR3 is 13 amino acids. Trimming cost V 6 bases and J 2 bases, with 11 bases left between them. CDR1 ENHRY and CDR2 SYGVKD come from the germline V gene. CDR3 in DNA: TGTGCCATCAGCGACAGTAACCCCTACGAGCAGTACTTC. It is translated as CAISDSNPYEQYF.

DNA of the CDR3: TGTGCCAGCAGTCCTCAGTCTGGGGGCTACACCTTC. Its translation is CASSPQSGGYTF. The chain carries TRBV2 and TRBJ1-2, with D hard to call. Germline CDR1 and CDR2: SNHLY and FYNNEI. The CDR3 is 12 residues long. Trimming removed 5 bases from V and 8 bases from J, with 12 bases in between. Filled out from reference TRBV2 and TRBJ1-2, the complete variable domain reads EPEVTQTPSHQVTQMGQEVILRCVPISNHLYFYWYRQILGQKVEFLVSFYNNEISEKSEIFDDQFSVERPDGSNFTLKIRSTKLEDSAMYFCASSPQSGGYTFGSGTRLTVV.

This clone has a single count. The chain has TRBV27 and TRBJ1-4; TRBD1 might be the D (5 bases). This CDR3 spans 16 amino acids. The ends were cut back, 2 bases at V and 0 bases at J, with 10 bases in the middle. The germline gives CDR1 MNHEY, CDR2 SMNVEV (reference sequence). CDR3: CASSLLGTATNEKLFF. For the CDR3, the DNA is TGTGCCAGCAGTTTACTCGGGACGGCAACTAATGAAAAACTGTTTTTT.

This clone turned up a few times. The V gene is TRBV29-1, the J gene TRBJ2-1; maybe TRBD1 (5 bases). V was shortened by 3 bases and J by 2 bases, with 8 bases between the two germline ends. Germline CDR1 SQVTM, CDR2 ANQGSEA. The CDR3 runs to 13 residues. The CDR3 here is CSVEWGPYNEQFF. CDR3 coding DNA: TGCAGCGTTGAGTGGGGCCCCTACAATGAGCAGTTCTTC.

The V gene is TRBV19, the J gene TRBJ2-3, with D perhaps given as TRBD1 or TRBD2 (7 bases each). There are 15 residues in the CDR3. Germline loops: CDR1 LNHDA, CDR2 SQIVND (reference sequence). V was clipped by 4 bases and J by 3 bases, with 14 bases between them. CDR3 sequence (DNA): TGTGCCAGTAGTACTCAGGGGGGGTGGACAGATACGCAGTATTTT. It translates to CASSTQGGWTDTQYF. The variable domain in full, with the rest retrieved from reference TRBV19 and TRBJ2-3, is DGGITQSPKYLFRKEGQNVTLSCEQNLNHDAMYWYRQDPGQGLRLIYYSQIVNDFQKGDIAEGYSVSREKKESFPLTVTSAQKNPTAFYLCASSTQGGWTDTQYFGPGTRLTVL.

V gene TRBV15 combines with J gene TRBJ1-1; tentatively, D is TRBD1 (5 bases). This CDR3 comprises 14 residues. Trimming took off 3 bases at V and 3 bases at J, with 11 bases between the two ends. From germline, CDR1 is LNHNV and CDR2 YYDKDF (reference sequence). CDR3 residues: CATSRGGLDTEAFF. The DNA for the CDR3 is TGTGCCACCAGCAGGGGGGGACTTGACACTGAAGCTTTCTTT.

The chain's CDR3 is CASSQGTGGAFF. The CDR3 DNA sequence: TGCGCCAGCAGCCAAGGGACTGGTGGAGCTTTCTTT. V gene TRBV4-3 combines with J gene TRBJ1-1; D uncertain. Between the trimmed V and J ends, which lost 1 base and 10 bases, there was a span of 10 bases. CDR3 length: 12 amino acids. Per germline, CDR1 LGHNA and CDR2 YSLEER.

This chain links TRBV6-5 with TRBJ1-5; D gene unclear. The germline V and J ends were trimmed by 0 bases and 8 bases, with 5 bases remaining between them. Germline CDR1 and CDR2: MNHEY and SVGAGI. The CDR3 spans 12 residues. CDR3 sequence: CASSYSQKPQHF. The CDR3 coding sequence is TGTGCCAGCAGTTACTCACAAAAGCCCCAGCATTTT.

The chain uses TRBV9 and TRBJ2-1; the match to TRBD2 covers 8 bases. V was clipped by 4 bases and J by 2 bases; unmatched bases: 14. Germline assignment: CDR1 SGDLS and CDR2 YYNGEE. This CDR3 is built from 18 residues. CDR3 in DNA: TGTGCCAGCAGCCTTTATAGCGGGGCTTTCACGCCCTACAATGAGCAGTTCTTC. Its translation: CASSLYSGAFTPYNEQFF. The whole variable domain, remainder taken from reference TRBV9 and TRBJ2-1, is DSGVTQTPKHLITATGQRVTLRCSPRSGDLSVYWYQQSLDQGLQFLIQYYNGEERAKGNILERFSAQQFPDLHSELNLSSLELGDSALYFCASSLYSGAFTPYNEQFFGPGTRLTVL.

CDR3 sequence: CAGGPQGSYNEQFF. The DNA of the CDR3 is TGTGCCGGGGGGCCACAGGGCTCCTACAATGAGCAGTTCTTC. The chain carries TRBV28 and TRBJ2-1; either TRBD1 or TRBD2 may supply D (6 bases each). The V end lost 11 bases, the J end lost 0 bases, and 14 bases lay between the germline ends. In germline, CDR1 is MDHEN, CDR2 SYDVKM. This CDR3 comprises 14 residues.

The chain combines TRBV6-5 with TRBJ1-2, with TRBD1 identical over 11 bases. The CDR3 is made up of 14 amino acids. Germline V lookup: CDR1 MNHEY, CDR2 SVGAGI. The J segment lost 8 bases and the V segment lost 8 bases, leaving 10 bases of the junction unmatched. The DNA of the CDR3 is TGTGCCAGCTGGGGGACAGGGGGAGCGAGGGGCTACACCTTC. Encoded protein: CASWGTGGARGYTF.